This T cell receptor beta chain is from a study of glioma-infiltrating T cells after dendritic cell vaccination (TCRdb year 2016). In terms of the full investigation: A cohort of roughly 15 glioblastoma patients from Phase I and II dendritic cell vaccination trials was included, of whom 9 were newly diagnosed and 6 had recurrent disease. Between the early 2000s and the early 2010s, the patients were given dendritic cell vaccination pulsed with autologous tumor lysate. The vaccine was prepared from monocyte-derived dendritic cells that were cultured for more than six days with IL-4 and GM-CSF and then pulsed overnight with autologous tumor lysate. Each patient was given three intradermal dendritic cell vaccine injections, spaced two weeks apart, in the arm below the axilla. Tumor-infiltrating lymphocyte content was quantified and tumor and blood repertoires were compared in dendritic cell-vaccinated glioblastoma patients by deep sequencing of TCR beta CDR3 regions. TCR sequencing metrics, including TIL content and tumor-blood repertoire overlap, were correlated with survival after dendritic cell vaccination. What the authors observed across the whole study: The three-group TCR overlap response model was characterized as speculative, and prospective validation of the model was stated to be required. No direct relationship between TCR clonality and survival was found, suggesting a diverse polyclonal response may matter. The cohort was small and heterogeneous, and full blood and tumor sets were available for few patients, with initial-recurrent tumor pairs available for even fewer patients. After dendritic cell vaccination, a higher estimated pretreatment TIL content predicted longer time to progression and overall survival.

TCRB CDR3 regions were amplified from 1.5 to 2.5 ug genomic DNA, or all available DNA if less, using the immunoSEQ assay. The multiplex PCR relied on 60 forward primers for TCR V beta segments and 13 reverse primers for J beta segments. To estimate reads per starting template, synthetic control templates were spiked into each sample at limiting dilution. Reads of 87 bp were generated by sequencing on the Illumina HiSeq System. Regarding the original processing steps: To remove PCR and sequencing errors, closely related sequences were merged with a nearest neighbor algorithm. TCR overlap was defined as the percentage of unique tumor TCR beta sequences that were also present in the same patient's peripheral blood. TCRdb mirrors the immuneACCESS table, restricted to in-frame sequences. Some clones are absent from its copies; in checked studies, under half trace to an unresolved V gene, and the reason for the others is unknown. V and J calls and clone size follow that table, whereas D and trimming were derived from the DNA. The sample table shows under 130,000 clones, and roughly 79% are seen once. The top ten hold less than 15% of the sample.

For this clone: Its antigen is currently not known. No qualities accompany the bases; no much larger clone lies one base away.

Patients were selected for having adequate residual fresh-frozen tumor tissue and more than two years of available survival data. Although molecular status otherwise differed among the glioblastoma patients, no patient had an isocitrate dehydrogenase mutation. PBMC were collected before vaccination, two weeks after the third vaccination, and at tumor progression if progression occurred. Genomic DNA was extracted with the Qiagen DNeasy Blood extraction Kit. The germline V gene specifies SGHVS as CDR1 and FNYEAQ as CDR2. The germline V and J ends show losses of 5 bases and 1 base respectively, and no gene match explains 15 bases of the junction. The CDR3 sequence holds 19 residues, the cysteine and phenylalanine included. Only CDR3 DNA is held: 57 bases, read in frame from base 1.

The sequence links TRBV7-6 to TRBJ2-5; 11 bases in the middle match TRBD2. The sample in question was blood, obtained before dendritic cell vaccination. This clonotype originated in a human donor with glioblastoma. The DNA reads as follows: TGTGCCAGCAGCCCCTTAGGGGAACTAGCGGGGGACCCCCAAGAGACCCAGTACTTC. This yields the protein CASSPLGELAGDPQETQYF.